This entry features one T cell receptor beta chain sequence. Per the study methods: The assay estimated nucleated cells by amplifying reference gene primers. Here immunoSEQ multiplex PCR was the method, and the copy in TCRdb shows in-frame clones only, minus some. That table is the source of V, J and clone size, and D and trimming were worked out from the DNA. The sample carries 300,000 to 450,000 clones, 85% recorded once. In germline, CDR1 is SGDLS, CDR2 YYNGEE. The V and J ends lost 4 bases and 4 bases respectively, with 7 bases between them. The CDR3 covers 12 residues. The entry originates in a study of blood T cell repertoires in COVID-19. Whole-study context: Samples came from the United States, Italy and Spain, spanning acute and convalescent COVID-19. T cells, B-cell-depleted T cells, or PBMCs provided the cDNA or gDNA that served as material.

The sequenced material came from peripheral blood. The chain recombines TRBV9 with TRBJ2-3, with D unresolved. This sequence was found in a young woman with acute or convalescent COVID-19. The DNA for the CDR3 is TGTGCCAGCAGCACAGAAGCAGATACGCAGTATTTT. This gives the protein CASSTEADTQYF. The full variable domain, its missing parts supplied by reference TRBV9 and TRBJ2-3, is DSGVTQTPKHLITATGQRVTLRCSPRSGDLSVYWYQQSLDQGLQFLIQYYNGEERAKGNILERFSAQQFPDLHSELNLSSLELGDSALYFCASSTEADTQYFGPGTRLTVL.